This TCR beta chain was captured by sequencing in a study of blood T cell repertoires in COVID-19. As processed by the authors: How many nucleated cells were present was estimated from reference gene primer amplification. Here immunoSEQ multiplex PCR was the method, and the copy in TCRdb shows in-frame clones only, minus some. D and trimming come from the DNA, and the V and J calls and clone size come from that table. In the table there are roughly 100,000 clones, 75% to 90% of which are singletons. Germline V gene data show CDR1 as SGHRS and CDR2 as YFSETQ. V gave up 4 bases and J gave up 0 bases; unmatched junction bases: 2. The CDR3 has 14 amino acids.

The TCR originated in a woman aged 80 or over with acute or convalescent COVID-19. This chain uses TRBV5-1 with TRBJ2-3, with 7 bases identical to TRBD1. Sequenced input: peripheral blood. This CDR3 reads CASSEGASTDTQYF. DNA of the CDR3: TGCGCCAGCAGCGAGGGGGCTAGCACAGATACGCAGTATTTT.